This T cell receptor beta chain was recorded in a study of blood T cell repertoires in COVID-19. Some clones are missing from TCRdb's copy, which holds only in-frame ones; the method was immunoSEQ multiplex PCR. The sample contains around 170,000 clones, about four fifths of which appear only once. Trimming left V 4 bases short and J 7 bases short, with 11 bases between. The CDR3 loop spans 13 amino acids. The germline V gene encodes CDR1 SEHNR and CDR2 FQNEAQ (reference sequence). The chain links TRBV7-9 to TRBJ2-1, with D possibly being TRBD1 (6 bases). What was sequenced was peripheral blood. This TCR was sampled from a man between 65 and 80 years old who had recovered from COVID-19. This chain's CDR3 is CASSYQGKNEQFF. The CDR3 DNA reads TGTGCCAGCAGCTACCAGGGGAAGAATGAGCAGTTCTTC.